This T cell receptor beta chain emerged from a study of T cell changes during pregnancy in multiple sclerosis (dated by TCRdb to 2018 to 2020). Turning to the overall study: The study looked at changes in the T cell repertoire across pregnancy in women with multiple sclerosis.

The germline V gene (reference sequence) gives CDR1 as SEHNR and CDR2 as FQNEAQ. V was cut back by 1 base and J by 5 bases, leaving a gap of 11 bases between them. Including cysteine and phenylalanine, the CDR3 has 15 amino acids. The retained sequence is limited to the CDR3, 45 bases, with the frame set at the first base. This clone was detected only once. What this receptor recognizes is not known. Base qualities are missing; no much larger clone stands one base away. Library construction relied on the immunoSEQ multiplex PCR assay. This is the immuneACCESS table as TCRdb keeps it, with only in-frame sequences that have V and J called. A part of the clones is gone; compared with another copy, unresolved V genes explain less than half, and the rest is unexplained. The sample table records tens of thousands of clones; around 91% of these occur just once. Jointly, the top ten make up about 0.57% of the sample.

The chain employs TRBV7-9 and TRBJ1-4; the D gene is not confidently resolved. The sample here was CD4+ T cells from peripheral blood mononuclear cells, taken in the second trimester of pregnancy. The source of this sequence is a female donor with multiple sclerosis, enrolled in a pregnancy study. The CDR3 is CASSLVSAPNEKLFF. The nucleotides read TGTGCCAGCAGCTTAGTCAGTGCCCCCAATGAAAAACTGTTTTTT.